The rows below give T cell receptor beta chains drawn from one sample of a study of shared clonotypes between healthy human individuals. Using immunoSEQ multiplex PCR, the repertoire was profiled, and TCRdb retains in-frame clones only, with some absent. The sample includes about 1.1 million clones, 70% to 80% seen only once; the top ten take 0.5% to 0.65%. The source material was memory CD4+ T cells from PBMCs. Source of these receptors: a man younger than 35 in good health. Some clones in this sample may be carry-over from other donors' samples. Both conserved end residues are part of each CDR3. Each record gives: clone size, D gene, J gene, V gene, CDR3 DNA, CDR3 protein. A D gene is named only where the DNA matches it firmly. Where a row states a size, it is once, few, many or the class of an expanded clone; other rows omit it.

NA TRBD1 TRBJ2-3 TRBV7-2 TGTGCCAGCAGCTTTTCCGGGACAGGGTACACAGATACGCAGTATTTT CASSFSGTGYTDTQYF
NA TRBD2 TRBJ2-1 TRBV5-6 TGTGCCAGCAGCCGCCGGGCTAGCGGGAGGATAAATGAGCAGTTCTTC CASSRRASGRINEQFF
few TRBD1 TRBJ2-7 TRBV5-4 TGTGCCAGCAGCCCGGACAGGGGATCCCTCTACGAGCAGTACTTC CASSPDRGSLYEQYF
NA NA TRBJ1-5 TRBV19 TGTGCCAGTAGTATTCAGGGGACGGGCAATCAGCCCCAGCATTTT CASSIQGTGNQPQHF
few NA TRBJ1-2 TRBV7-9 TGTGCCAGCAGCTTCACAGAGAACTATGGCTACACCTTC CASSFTENYGYTF
NA NA TRBJ2-1 TRBV4-2 TGTGCCAGCAGCCAAGGCCCCCGGGGCAATGAGCAGTTCTTC CASSQGPRGNEQFF
NA NA TRBJ2-7 TRBV6-1 TGTGCCGGAGGGGGGGGAGGGGGATTCTACGAGCAGTACTTC CAGGGGGGFYEQYF
NA NA TRBJ2-5 TRBV27 TGTGCCACCTCGAATTGGGGGACCCAGTACTTC CATSNWGTQYF
NA TRBD1 TRBJ1-2 TRBV29-1 TGCAGCGCCGACAGGGACGGCTACACCTTC CSADRDGYTF
NA TRBD2 TRBJ2-7 TRBV5-4 TGTGCCAGCACCAAAGAGCGGGAGCAATCCTACGAGCAGTACTTC CASTKEREQSYEQYF
NA TRBD1 TRBJ1-3 TRBV29-1 TGCAGCGTTGGGGACAGCCGAAACACCATATATTTT CSVGDSRNTIYF
NA NA TRBJ1-6 TRBV9 TGTGCCAGCCCGCGGAGGGCGGGAGATGAGAATTCACCCCTCCACTTT CASPRRAGDENSPLHF
NA NA TRBJ1-1 TRBV5-1 TGCGCCAGCCGCCGGGCGGGGGAGAACACTGAAGCTTTCTTT CASRRAGENTEAFF
NA NA TRBJ2-3 TRBV5-8 TGTGCCAGCAGCGCCGACCGCACAGATACGCAGTATTTT CASSADRTDTQYF
NA NA TRBJ1-1 TRBV7-2 TGTGCCAGCAGCCACCCGGGGTCTGAAGCTTTCTTT CASSHPGSEAFF
NA TRBD2 TRBJ2-1 TRBV5-1 TGCGCCAGCAGCTCGTCAGGGACTAGCGGGAGCAGCTCCTACAATGAGCAGTTCTTC CASSSSGTSGSSSYNEQFF
few TRBD2 TRBJ2-2 TRBV6-1 TGTGCCAGCAAACTAAGCGGGACCACCGGGGAGCTGTTTTTT CASKLSGTTGELFF
NA TRBD1 TRBJ2-5 TRBV18 TGTGCCAGCTCACAAGGGACAGGGGGCGAGACCCAGTACTTC CASSQGTGGETQYF
NA NA TRBJ1-1 TRBV2 TGTGCCAGCAGTGTGGGCAGGGACTTCTACACTGAAGCTTTCTTT CASSVGRDFYTEAFF
NA NA TRBJ1-6 TRBV7-8 TGTGCCAGCAGCTTAGAAGGGCTGAACACTAATTCACCCCTCCACTTT CASSLEGLNTNSPLHF
NA TRBD2 TRBJ2-2 TRBV6-5 TGTGCCAGCAGTTACGGACTAGTAACCACCGGGGAGCTGTTTTTT CASSYGLVTTGELFF
NA NA TRBJ2-7 TRBV30 TGTGCCTGGAGTGTACAGTGGTCAGTGCAGTACTTC CAWSVQWSVQYF
NA NA TRBJ2-5 TRBV7-2 TGTGCCAGCAGCTTCACTGTTCAAGAGACCCAGTACTTC CASSFTVQETQYF
NA TRBD2 TRBJ2-1 TRBV6-6 TGTGCCAGCAGTTTCCCAAGCGGGAGAAGGTACAATGAGCAGTTCTTC CASSFPSGRRYNEQFF
NA NA TRBJ2-7 TRBV6-1 TGTGCCAGCAGGCCGTGGCGAGCGGTTTACGAGCAGTACTTC CASRPWRAVYEQYF
NA NA TRBJ2-7 TRBV6-1 TGTGCCAGCAGTGAAGAATCGACCTACGAGCAGTACTTC CASSEESTYEQYF
NA NA TRBJ2-3 TRBV7-3 TGTGCCAGCAGCTTAAATCCGGGAGCCAGGGATACGCAGTATTTT CASSLNPGARDTQYF
once NA TRBJ1-1 TRBV12-5 TGTGCTAGTGATAAACTCGGACTAACTTTTCCGAACACTGAAGCTTTCTTT CASDKLGLTFPNTEAFF
NA NA TRBJ2-7 TRBV5-1 TGCGCCAGCGGACCATTGGACAGCCTCGCCTACGAGCAGTACTTC CASGPLDSLAYEQYF
NA NA TRBJ2-7 TRBV12-5 TGTGCTAGTGGTTCTGCAGGAAACTACGAGCAGTACTTC CASGSAGNYEQYF
NA NA TRBJ1-1 TRBV4-1 TGCGCCAGCAGCCGGACTTGGGGGGCTGGCACTGAAGCTTTCTTT CASSRTWGAGTEAFF
NA NA TRBJ2-7 TRBV18 TGTGCCAGCTCACCAGACCCAATTGTGCAGTACTTC CASSPDPIVQYF
few TRBD1 TRBJ1-5 TRBV28 TGTGCCAGCAGGCCGTACAGGGGTGGCAATCAGCCCCAGCATTTT CASRPYRGGNQPQHF
NA NA TRBJ2-5 TRBV30 TGTGCCTGGAGTGCCCGTCAGACAGGTCAAGAGACCCAGTACTTC CAWSARQTGQETQYF
NA TRBD1 TRBJ1-4 TRBV29-1 TGCAGCGTGGCTGGCGGCAGGGGGACTAATGAAAAACTGTTTTTT CSVAGGRGTNEKLFF
once NA TRBJ2-6 TRBV5-8 TGTGCCAGCAGGCATGATGCTTTACGAAGGGCCAACGTCCTGACTTTC CASRHDALRRANVLTF
NA TRBD2 TRBJ2-1 TRBV9 TGTGCCAGCAGCAACACGGGACTACCCTACAATGAGCAGTTCTTC CASSNTGLPYNEQFF
many NA TRBJ2-3 TRBV20-1 TGCAGTGCTGGGGTCACAGATACGCAGTATTTT CSAGVTDTQYF
NA TRBD1 TRBJ2-1 TRBV10-3 TGTGCCATCAGCGGGACAGGGGGCGCCTACAATGAGCAGTTCTTC CAISGTGGAYNEQFF
once NA TRBJ2-6 TRBV11-1 TGTGCCAGCAGCCGAGACAGTGCCGGGGCCAACGTCCTGACTTTC CASSRDSAGANVLTF
few TRBD1 TRBJ2-1 TRBV7-2 TGTGCCAGCAGCTTCGGACAGGCGAAGTTCTTC CASSFGQAKFF
NA TRBD1 TRBJ1-5 TRBV16 TGTGCCAGCAGCCAATCGCAACAGGGGCGTCAGCCCCAGCATTTT CASSQSQQGRQPQHF
NA TRBD1 TRBJ1-2 TRBV10-2 TGCGCCAGCAGTCTGGGACAGGGTAACTATGGCTACACCTTC CASSLGQGNYGYTF
NA NA TRBJ1-2 TRBV20-1 TGCAGTGTAGCGGGGAGCGGCTACACCTTC CSVAGSGYTF
NA NA TRBJ2-5 TRBV6-5 TGTGCCAGCAGTTACCCCGGGACAACGGGGCAGACCCAGTACTTC CASSYPGTTGQTQYF
few TRBD2 TRBJ2-7 TRBV2 TGTGCCAGCAGGAAGACTAGCGGGAGTCGGAAGGGGCGCTACGAGCAGTACTTC CASRKTSGSRKGRYEQYF
few NA TRBJ1-4 TRBV15 TGTGCCACCAGCCGATCTTACAGTGAAAAACTGTTTTTT CATSRSYSEKLFF
NA TRBD2 TRBJ2-3 TRBV11-2 TGTGCCAGCAGCTTAGTAAGGGCTAGCGGGATCAATACGCAGTATTTT CASSLVRASGINTQYF
NA NA TRBJ2-2 TRBV28 TGTGCCAGCATGCGCGACACCGGGGAGCTGTTTTTT CASMRDTGELFF
once NA TRBJ2-7 TRBV6-1 TGTGCCAGCAGTAGGCAGGGGTCTTCCTACGAGCAGTACTTC CASSRQGSSYEQYF